Listed below are T cell receptor beta chains from one sample, sequenced in a study of T cells in Graves' hyperthyroidism and ophthalmopathy. TCRdb re-analysed the multiplex PCR reads in MiXCR, keeping a single row per CDR3 protein. This repertoire shows around 580,000 distinct CDR3 sequences, over 15% found once; its top ten account for 18%. The sequenced sample was blood. The origin of the receptors is a woman under 30 with Graves' hyperthyroidism. CDR3s include the opening cysteine and the closing phenylalanine or tryptophan. The D gene is left open where the match is weak. The size field is filled for only some rows; it gives once, few, many or a size class.

v_gene: TRBV3-1; abundance: few; j_gene: TRBJ1-2; d_gene: NA; CDR3aa: CACSPPGQAGYTF; CDR3nt: TGTGCCTGCAGCCCCCCCGGGCAGGCTGGCTACACCTTC
v_gene: TRBV7-9; abundance: NA; j_gene: TRBJ2-5; d_gene: NA; CDR3aa: CASSLGPTGHETQYF; CDR3nt: TGTGCCAGCAGCTTGGGGCCCACAGGGCACGAGACCCAGTACTTC
v_gene: TRBV2; abundance: many; j_gene: TRBJ1-1; d_gene: NA; CDR3aa: CASSDERGYTEAFF; CDR3nt: TGTGCCAGCAGTGATGAGCGGGGCTACACTGAAGCTTTCTTT
v_gene: TRBV9; abundance: NA; j_gene: TRBJ2-3; d_gene: NA; CDR3aa: CASSERPEDTQYF; CDR3nt: TGTGCCAGCAGCGAAAGACCGGAGGATACGCAGTATTTT
v_gene: TRBV19; abundance: NA; j_gene: TRBJ2-5; d_gene: TRBD1; CDR3aa: CASSQTGWKETQYF; CDR3nt: TGTGCCAGTAGCCAGACAGGGTGGAAGGAGACCCAGTACTTC
v_gene: TRBV6-5; abundance: few; j_gene: TRBJ1-1; d_gene: NA; CDR3aa: CASSFGRGAIFEAFF; CDR3nt: TGTGCCAGCAGTTTCGGACGGGGGGCCATCTTTGAAGCTTTCTTT
v_gene: TRBV11-3; abundance: NA; j_gene: TRBJ2-3; d_gene: NA; CDR3aa: CASSARTPSTDTQYF; CDR3nt: TGTGCCAGCAGCGCCCGGACTCCAAGCACAGATACGCAGTATTTT
v_gene: TRBV18; abundance: many; j_gene: TRBJ2-1; d_gene: TRBD2; CDR3aa: CASSPRLADNEQFF; CDR3nt: TGTGCCAGCTCACCCAGGCTAGCGGACAATGAGCAGTTCTTC
v_gene: TRBV10-2; abundance: many; j_gene: TRBJ2-7; d_gene: NA; CDR3aa: CATTGVTYEQYF; CDR3nt: TGCGCCACGACCGGGGTGACCTACGAGCAGTACTTC
v_gene: TRBV12-3/TRBV12-4; abundance: few; j_gene: TRBJ1-5; d_gene: NA; CDR3aa: CASSWLGFGQPQHF; CDR3nt: TGTGCCAGCAGTTGGTTAGGGTTTGGTCAGCCCCAGCATTTT
v_gene: TRBV7-2; abundance: NA; j_gene: TRBJ2-1; d_gene: NA; CDR3aa: CASSLDVRGETQFF; CDR3nt: TGTGCCAGCAGCTTAGATGTCAGGGGAGAGACCCAGTTCTTC
v_gene: TRBV28; abundance: many; j_gene: TRBJ1-1; d_gene: NA; CDR3aa: CASSYPRGLMNTEAFF; CDR3nt: TGTGCCAGCAGTTACCCGCGGGGGTTGATGAACACTGAAGCTTTCTTT
v_gene: TRBV11-2; abundance: many; j_gene: TRBJ2-1; d_gene: NA; CDR3aa: CASSLESFSSYNEQFF; CDR3nt: TGTGCCAGCAGCTTAGAGTCGTTTAGCTCCTACAATGAGCAGTTCTTC
v_gene: TRBV2; abundance: many; j_gene: TRBJ2-1; d_gene: TRBD2; CDR3aa: CASSVLAGEDEQFF; CDR3nt: TGTGCCAGCAGTGTTTTAGCGGGAGAGGATGAGCAGTTCTTC
v_gene: TRBV19; abundance: NA; j_gene: TRBJ2-3; d_gene: TRBD2; CDR3aa: CASSIPIAGGTDTQYF; CDR3nt: TGTGCCAGTAGTATACCAATAGCGGGAGGCACAGATACGCAGTATTTT
v_gene: TRBV11-3; abundance: NA; j_gene: TRBJ1-4; d_gene: NA; CDR3aa: CASSFGDREKLFF; CDR3nt: TGTGCCAGCAGCTTTGGGGACCGTGAAAAACTGTTTTTT